A selection of T cell receptor beta chains follows, all from one sample in a study of blood T cell repertoires in COVID-19. TCRdb's table, derived via immunoSEQ multiplex PCR, lists solely in-frame clones and lacks some. The profile shows about 300,000 clones, approximately 89% of them singletons. Sequencing was performed on peripheral blood. Receptors originate from a woman in her twenties or thirties with COVID-19, enrolled during active disease. The conserved cysteine and the conserved F or W are not part of the CDR3 here. The size field is filled for only some rows; it gives once, few, many or a size class.

TRBV30	.	AWSANRAYGYT
TRBV7-9	.	ASSSHRDGEKLF
TRBV27	.	ASSLREQETQY
TRBV4-2	few	ASSQVFAPDRVVEQF
TRBV14	.	ASSQGRNTEAF
TRBV2	.	ASSGLAGGWNTGELF
TRBV29-1	.	SVDLGQGRGYT
TRBV4-2	.	ASSQRDRRAEAF
TRBV6-5	.	ASSRGGPSGNTIY
TRBV5-4	.	ASSSSSGGHPPGYNEQF
TRBV6-5	.	ASSQTVSYEQY
TRBV2	.	ASSELGGSAVGYT